This paragraph covers one T cell receptor beta chain sequence. Its antigen is not identified. TCRdb redid the calling of the 5' RACE reads with MiXCR, one entry per CDR3 protein. The table records tens of thousands of distinct CDR3 sequences, about a quarter of them present only once. The CDR3 covers 16 residues. V shed 4 bases, J shed 9 bases, and the junction held 12 bases outside the gene matches. Germline V gives CDR1 SGHRS, CDR2 YFSETQ. Whole-study results and caveats: Tumor memory CD4+ T cell TCR gene usage was found to cluster with blood and lymph node memory CD4+ cells and with lymph node naive CD4+ cells. Tumor Treg TCRs overlapped most with tumor naive CD4+ cells.

The sequence came from a female donor with breast cancer. Sequencing was carried out using naive CD4+ T cells sorted from a lymph node. Indicated subset: naive CD4+ T cells, CD4+CD45RA+CD25-. The genes are TRBV5-1 and TRBJ2-1, with 11 bases matching TRBD2. CDR3 in DNA: TGCGCCAGCAGCACCGGGACTAGCGGAGGGGGAGGTGAGCAGTTCTTC. Amino acid sequence: CASSTGTSGGGGEQFF. Looking up the rest from reference TRBV5-1 and TRBJ2-1 gives the full variable domain: KAGVTQTPRYLIKTRGQQVTLSCSPISGHRSVSWYQQTPGQGLQFLFEYFSETQRNKGNFPGRFSGRQFSNSRSEMNVSTLELGDSALYLCASSTGTSGGGGEQFFGPGTRLTVL.